These T cell receptor beta chains were read from a single sample in a study of beta chain features in type 1 diabetes. The data were produced by immunoSEQ multiplex PCR, yet TCRdb's version contains in-frame clones alone and is incomplete. The repertoire holds almost 350,000 clones, with 6.5% to 10% as singletons. The material sequenced was central memory CD4+ T cells from blood. Every receptor here comes from a woman younger than 30 in good health. CDR3s include the opening cysteine and the closing phenylalanine or tryptophan. The order of the fields is J gene, CDR3 length, D gene, clone size, V gene, CDR3 DNA, CDR3 protein. D genes are given only for firm matches. Only part of the rows carry a size: once, few, many, or a class if the clone is expanded.

j_call: TRBJ2-5
cdr3_length: 14
d_call: TRBD1
clone_size: NA
v_call: TRBV28
cdr3_nt: TGTGCCAGCAGTTTAGGGCAGGGGGTAGAGACCCAGTACTTC
cdr3_aa: CASSLGQGVETQYF

j_call: TRBJ1-5
cdr3_length: 15
d_call: TRBD1
clone_size: NA
v_call: TRBV7-9
cdr3_nt: TGTGCCAGCAGCCCGGACAGGGGGTTCAATCAGCCCCAGCATTTT
cdr3_aa: CASSPDRGFNQPQHF

j_call: TRBJ1-2
cdr3_length: 15
d_call: NA
clone_size: NA
v_call: TRBV7-2
cdr3_nt: TGTGCCAGCAGCTTACGGAGACAGGACACCTATGGCTACACCTTC
cdr3_aa: CASSLRRQDTYGYTF

j_call: TRBJ2-3
cdr3_length: 16
d_call: TRBD2
clone_size: NA
v_call: TRBV7-6
cdr3_nt: TGTGCCAGCAGCTTAGCGGTGGGGACTAGAGCAGATACGCAGTATTTT
cdr3_aa: CASSLAVGTRADTQYF

j_call: TRBJ2-1
cdr3_length: 15
d_call: TRBD2
clone_size: few
v_call: TRBV4-3
cdr3_nt: TGCGCCAGCAGCCAAGTAGCGGGAGATCGGAATGAGCAGTTCTTC
cdr3_aa: CASSQVAGDRNEQFF

j_call: TRBJ2-2
cdr3_length: 18
d_call: TRBD2
clone_size: few
v_call: TRBV5-1
cdr3_nt: TGCGCCAGCACTCCGATAGCGGGAGGGAGCCCGAGCACCGGGGAGCTGTTTTTT
cdr3_aa: CASTPIAGGSPSTGELFF

j_call: TRBJ2-6
cdr3_length: 16
d_call: TRBD1
clone_size: NA
v_call: TRBV11-3
cdr3_nt: TGTGCCAGCAGCCCAGGGACAGGGGTTAGGGCCAACGTCCTGACTTTC
cdr3_aa: CASSPGTGVRANVLTF

j_call: TRBJ1-1
cdr3_length: 13
d_call: NA
clone_size: many
v_call: TRBV7-2
cdr3_nt: TGTGCCAGCAGCCCGGGCCGTGGGGGAAAAGCTTTCTTT
cdr3_aa: CASSPGRGGKAFF

j_call: TRBJ2-7
cdr3_length: 14
d_call: TRBD1
clone_size: few
v_call: TRBV5-1
cdr3_nt: TGCGCCAGCAGGCCGACAGGGACCTCCTACGAGCAGTACTTC
cdr3_aa: CASRPTGTSYEQYF

j_call: TRBJ2-7
cdr3_length: 15
d_call: TRBD1
clone_size: NA
v_call: TRBV7-8
cdr3_nt: TGTGCCAGCAGCTTAATCTTGGACAGGGGATACGAGCAGTACTTC
cdr3_aa: CASSLILDRGYEQYF

j_call: TRBJ1-1
cdr3_length: 13
d_call: NA
clone_size: NA
v_call: TRBV4-2
cdr3_nt: TGTGCCAGCAGCCAAGATGGCAGGGTTGGGGCTTTCTTT
cdr3_aa: CASSQDGRVGAFF

j_call: TRBJ2-1
cdr3_length: 15
d_call: NA
clone_size: many
v_call: TRBV19
cdr3_nt: TGTGCCAGTAGTATAGGAAGAGTGGGCTACAATGAGCAGTTCTTC
cdr3_aa: CASSIGRVGYNEQFF

j_call: TRBJ2-5
cdr3_length: 15
d_call: NA
clone_size: NA
v_call: TRBV7-2
cdr3_nt: TGTGCCAGCAGCTTAGGCTGGACCCCCACCGGAACCCAGTACTTC
cdr3_aa: CASSLGWTPTGTQYF

j_call: TRBJ2-7
cdr3_length: 15
d_call: NA
clone_size: NA
v_call: TRBV6-7
cdr3_nt: TGTGCCAGCAGTGCTCTTAGGTCGGGATCCTACGAGCAGTACTTC
cdr3_aa: CASSALRSGSYEQYF

j_call: TRBJ2-7
cdr3_length: 14
d_call: TRBD2
clone_size: NA
v_call: TRBV19
cdr3_nt: TGTGCCAGTAGTATGACTAGCGGCTCCTACGAGCAGTACTTC
cdr3_aa: CASSMTSGSYEQYF

j_call: TRBJ2-7
cdr3_length: 11
d_call: NA
clone_size: many
v_call: TRBV10-3
cdr3_nt: TGTGCCATCAGTCAGCACAACGAGCAGTACTTC
cdr3_aa: CAISQHNEQYF